Below are 32 T cell receptor beta chains sequenced from a single sample in a study of T cells in Graves' hyperthyroidism and ophthalmopathy. Researchers amplified the TCR beta CDR3 regions from RNA transcripts. During a first-round RT-PCR of the TCR CDR3, the HTBI primer set was used. TCRdb recomputed calls from the multiplex PCR reads with MiXCR, one row per CDR3 protein. The top ten hold 70% to 75% of the sample, which has some 350,000 distinct CDR3 sequences, about 25% seen once. The sample comprised blood. The receptors were sampled from a man aged 45-65 years with Graves' hyperthyroidism.

The chain carries TRBV28 and TRBJ2-1, with 8 bases aligning to TRBD2. The CDR3 is made up of 15 amino acids. The germline gives CDR1 MDHEN, CDR2 SYDVKM. With 5 bases clipped from V and 8 bases from J, the junction kept 11 bases outside the gene matches. In nucleotides, the CDR3 is TGTGCCAGCAGTCGGACTAGCAGGAGCCTCGATGAGCAGTTCTTC. It codes for CASSRTSRSLDEQFF.

Of note for this clonotype: A junction end diverges from the germline sequence, so it may reflect a read error. This chain joins TRBV3-1 and TRBJ1-1; D is undetermined. Looked up from germline, CDR1 is LGHDT and CDR2 is YNNKEL (reference sequence). The CDR3 sequence is 12 residues long. This CDR3 reads CASSHRRTAAFF. In DNA form, the CDR3 reads TGTGCCAGCAGCCACCGGAGGACTGCAGCTTTCTTT.

V is TRBV7-9 and J is TRBJ2-6; TRBD2 matches at 12 bases. Looked up from germline, CDR1 is SEHNR and CDR2 is FQNEAQ (reference sequence). V shed 1 base, J shed 0 bases, and the junction held 1 base outside the gene matches. This CDR3 has 18 amino acids. The CDR3: CASSLGTSGNSGANVLTF. The DNA for the CDR3 is TGTGCCAGCAGCTTAGGGACTAGCGGGAACTCTGGGGCCAACGTCCTGACTTTC.

With respect to this clonotype: The junction differs from germline at one of its ends, possibly a read error. J is TRBJ2-1 and V is TRBV7-3, with D uncertain. Germline CDR1 reads SGHTA; CDR2 reads FQGTGA. The CDR3 runs to 11 residues. The CDR3 DNA sequence: TGTGCCAGCAGTTTAAAGTGGGAGCAGTTCTTC. Translating it yields CASSLKWEQFF.

V gene TRBV6-1 combines with J gene TRBJ1-2; no clear D gene. Germline assignment: CDR1 MNHNS and CDR2 SASEGT. Trimming took 1 base from V and 0 from J, leaving 6 bases between them. The CDR3 totals 14 residues. In nucleotides, the CDR3 is TGTGCCAGCAGTGAAGTTCCACCTAACTATGGCTACACCTTC. This gives the protein CASSEVPPNYGYTF.

The chain links TRBV29-1 to TRBJ1-1; D perhaps matches TRBD1 (5 bases). The CDR3 is 14 amino acids. Germline-derived CDR1 and CDR2 are SQVTM and ANQGSEA. V lost 2 bases and J 1 base, leaving 11 bases between the germline ends. CDR3 residues: CSVESAGQNTEAFF. CDR3 coding DNA: TGCAGCGTTGAAAGCGCAGGGCAGAACACTGAAGCTTTCTTT.

This clonotype was seen only a few times. CDR3 nucleotides: TGCGCCAGCAGCCAAGAAAACAGGGAAGGAAAACTGTTTTTT. Amino acids: CASSQENREGKLFF. J is TRBJ1-4 and V is TRBV4-1; maybe TRBD1 (6 bases). The CDR3 sequence is 14 residues long. Trimming pared 0 bases from V and 10 bases from J, leaving 12 bases between. Germline loops: CDR1 MGHRA, CDR2 YSYEKL.

This clonotype was counted at least ten times. The chain uses TRBV6-2 or TRBV6-3 and TRBJ2-1, with D possibly being TRBD2 (5 bases). The germline V gene has CDR1 MNHEY and CDR2 SVGEGT. The CDR3 length is 14 residues. Trimming removed 3 bases at V and 8 bases at J, with 14 bases between. The CDR3 DNA is TGTGCCAGCAGTTATGTGGGAGCGGCGGATGAGCAGTTCTTC. Translation gives CASSYVGAADEQFF.

This sequence joins TRBV5-6 and TRBJ2-5; 9 bases match TRBD1. With 4 bases clipped from V and 3 bases from J, the junction kept 10 bases outside the gene matches. The length of the CDR3 is 16 residues. CDR1 and CDR2 from the germline V gene are SGHDT and YYEEEE. CDR3 sequence (DNA): TGTGCCAGCAGCGTGTGGGGACAGGGTCGAAAAGAGACCCAGTACTTC. It specifies CASSVWGQGRKETQYF.

This clonotype was seen many times. This sequence joins TRBV7-9 and TRBJ2-5; TRBD2 might be the D (6 bases). CDR1 is SEHNR and CDR2 is FQNEAQ in the germline V gene (reference sequence). Trimming cost V 4 bases and J 5 bases, with 11 bases left between them. This CDR3 is 13 amino acids long. The CDR3 protein is CASSYRELETQYF. As DNA, the CDR3 is TGTGCCAGCAGCTATCGGGAGTTGGAGACCCAGTACTTC.

The V gene is TRBV12-3 or TRBV12-4, the J gene TRBJ2-4, with a weak D call TRBD1 (6 bases). The ends were cut back, 6 bases at V and 6 bases at J, with 21 bases in the middle. The length of the CDR3 is 16 residues. The CDR3 reads CASSYNRVRLRNIQYF. DNA of the CDR3: TGTGCCAGCAGCTACAACAGGGTTCGACTAAGAAACATTCAGTACTTC.

This clonotype was observed at least ten times. The CDR3 here is CASSERETQYF. The CDR3 DNA follows: TGTGCCAGCAGCGAGCGGGAGACCCAGTACTTC. The chain links TRBV28 to TRBJ2-5, with D maybe TRBD2 (5 bases). Trimming left V 6 bases short and J 5 bases short, with 7 bases between. This CDR3 comprises 11 residues. Germline CDR1 and CDR2: MDHEN and SYDVKM. The full variable domain, its missing parts supplied by reference TRBV28 and TRBJ2-5, is DVKVTQSSRYLVKRTGEKVFLECVQDMDHENMFWYRQDPGLGLRLIYFSYDVKMKEKGDIPEGYSVSREKKERFSLILESASTNQTSMYLCASSERETQYFGPGTRLLVL.

The chain joins TRBV10-1 to TRBJ2-3; D remains unclear. Looked up from germline, CDR1 is WNHNN and CDR2 is SYGVQD (reference sequence). There are 14 residues in the CDR3. The V gene lost 3 bases and the J gene lost 6 bases, with 13 bases spanning the gap. In DNA form, the CDR3 reads TGCGCCAGCAGTGACCCGTCCACTACCGATACGCAGTATTTT. Amino acids: CASSDPSTTDTQYF.

This clonotype occurred once. The chain carries TRBV29-1 and TRBJ2-1, with no clear D. The V end was cut by 7 bases, the J end by 10 bases, with 11 bases between. The CDR3 has 10 residues. Germline assignment: CDR1 SQVTM and CDR2 ANQGSEA. DNA of the CDR3: TGCAGCGCCTGGAGTGGAGAGCAGTTCTTC. Translation gives CSAWSGEQFF.

This clonotype was seen repeatedly, ten times or more. The chain employs TRBV12-3 or TRBV12-4 and TRBJ2-5, with D possibly being TRBD1 or TRBD2 (5 bases each). The V end was cut by 3 bases, the J end by 7 bases, with 12 bases between. The CDR3 spans 13 residues. The CDR3 loop is CASSFEGPGTQYF. The CDR3 bases are TGTGCCAGCAGTTTCGAGGGGCCAGGGACCCAGTACTTC.

The chain recombines TRBV6-2 or TRBV6-3 with TRBJ2-3, with TRBD2 matching 8 bases. Germline V gene sequence: CDR1 MNHEY, CDR2 SVGEGT. The trim removed 7 bases at V and 1 base at J, leaving 13 bases unmatched. The CDR3 covers 17 residues. The DNA for the CDR3 is TGTGCCAGCACCCGTGGTTTAAAAGCGGGAGGCACAGATACGCAGTATTTT. The encoded protein is CASTRGLKAGGTDTQYF.

This clonotype came up many times. The chain has TRBV12-3 or TRBV12-4 and TRBJ2-7; 8 bases line up with TRBD2. The CDR3 is 14 amino acids. V was clipped by 3 bases and J by 2 bases; unmatched bases: 3. This CDR3 reads CASSLAGGTYEQYF. The CDR3 coding sequence is TGTGCCAGCAGTTTGGCGGGAGGCACCTACGAGCAGTACTTC.

This clonotype was seen just once. The V and J genes are TRBV12-3 or TRBV12-4 and TRBJ1-1, with D perhaps TRBD1 (6 bases). Deletions cut 8 bases from V and 4 bases from J, with 11 bases between. This CDR3 is 12 amino acids long. Here the CDR3 reads CASAGGRTEAFF. CDR3 DNA: TGTGCCAGCGCCGGGGGGCGCACTGAAGCTTTCTTT.

The J gene is TRBJ2-3, the V gene TRBV10-3; D remains unclear. CDR1 is ENHRY, CDR2 SYGVKD, per germline. The CDR3 runs 14 residues. Trimming stripped 6 bases from V and 2 bases from J, with 12 bases between. Here the CDR3 DNA reads TGTGCCATCAGACCCGGAACTAACACAGATACGCAGTATTTT. Translated: CAIRPGTNTDTQYF.

The sample holds many counts of this clonotype. V and J are TRBV2 and TRBJ2-1, with 9 bases that match TRBD2. There are 14 residues in the CDR3. Unmatched junction bases numbered 9, after V lost 6 bases and J lost 9 bases. The germline CDR1 and CDR2 sequences are SNHLY and FYNNEI. CDR3 loop: CASRFASGNGEQFF. The DNA for the CDR3 is TGTGCCAGCAGGTTCGCTAGCGGGAACGGTGAGCAGTTCTTC. The complete variable domain, with remaining parts taken from reference TRBV2 and TRBJ2-1, reads EPEVTQTPSHQVTQMGQEVILRCVPISNHLYFYWYRQILGQKVEFLVSFYNNEISEKSEIFDDQFSVERPDGSNFTLKIRSTKLEDSAMYFCASRFASGNGEQFFGPGTRLTVL.

The chain recombines TRBV29-1 with TRBJ2-7, with no clear D. The CDR3 extends over 12 amino acids. The germline V and J ends were trimmed by 5 bases and 0 bases, with 8 bases remaining between them. Germline V gene data show CDR1 as SQVTM and CDR2 as ANQGSEA. The CDR3 nucleotides read TGCAGCGTTATGGCTAACTCCTACGAGCAGTACTTC. Encoded protein: CSVMANSYEQYF.

This clonotype was counted a few times. The chain recombines TRBV12-3 or TRBV12-4 with TRBJ1-4; the D gene is possibly TRBD1 (5 bases). CDR3 length equals 14 residues. Trimming took off 6 bases at V and 4 bases at J, with 12 bases between the two ends. CDR3 protein: CASRPDSFNEKLFF. Written as DNA, the CDR3 is TGTGCCAGCAGGCCCGACAGTTTTAATGAAAAACTGTTTTTT.

The chain employs TRBV5-1 and TRBJ1-1, with a weak D call TRBD1 (5 bases). CDR3 length equals 15 residues. The V end lost 0 bases, the J end lost 1 base, and 10 bases lay between the germline ends. Germline CDR1 and CDR2: SGHRS and YFSETQ. CDR3 DNA: TGCGCCAGCAGCTTGGGATCAGGGAAGAACACTGAAGCTTTCTTT. Amino acids: CASSLGSGKNTEAFF.

V usage is TRBV3-1 and J usage is TRBJ2-7, with D perhaps TRBD2 (5 bases). Germline assignment: CDR1 LGHDT and CDR2 YNNKEL (reference sequence). V was pared by 0 bases and J by 0 bases, with 15 bases between. The CDR3 length is 17 residues. The CDR3, as DNA: TGTGCCAGCAGCCAAGATAGGACGGGGTTGAGCTCCTACGAGCAGTACTTC. Encoded protein: CASSQDRTGLSSYEQYF.

The J gene is TRBJ2-3, the V gene TRBV19, with D hard to call. Trimming stripped 3 bases from V and 1 base from J, with 8 bases between. Germline V gene data show CDR1 as LNHDA and CDR2 as SQIVND (reference sequence). This CDR3 has 14 amino acids. CDR3 nucleotides: TGTGCCAGTAGTATTCGATTGGGCACAGATACGCAGTATTTT. Amino acids: CASSIRLGTDTQYF.

V and J are TRBV12-5 and TRBJ1-6; TRBD1 is a possible D gene (5 bases). CDR3 length: 14 amino acids. CDR1 and CDR2 from the germline V gene are LGHNT and FRNRAP. V was trimmed by 3 bases and J by 7 bases, leaving 10 bases between them. CDR3 sequence (DNA): TGTGCTAGTGGTTTCGGGGACTCAAATTCACCCCTCCACTTT. Translating it yields CASGFGDSNSPLHF.

This clonotype was detected only a few times. The chain is built from TRBV7-9 and TRBJ2-1; 9 bases agree with TRBD1. The V segment lost 5 bases and the J segment 0 bases; nucleotides outside the gene matches: 8. The CDR3 length is 17 residues. Germline values: CDR1 SEHNR, CDR2 FQNEAQ (reference sequence). The CDR3 sequence is CASSTPTGGGSYNEQFF. In nucleotides, the CDR3 is TGTGCCAGCAGCACCCCGACAGGGGGTGGCTCCTACAATGAGCAGTTCTTC.

This clonotype was observed a few times. This sequence joins TRBV29-1 and TRBJ2-1; TRBD2 matches at 7 bases. With V trimmed by 7 bases and J by 4 bases, 7 bases remained unmatched. The germline CDR1 and CDR2 sequences are SQVTM and ANQGSEA. The CDR3 is 13 residues long. The CDR3 sequence is CSGGTNVYNEQFF. CDR3 DNA sequence: TGCAGCGGGGGGACTAACGTTTACAATGAGCAGTTCTTC.

The chain recombines TRBV7-9 with TRBJ1-2; D may be TRBD1 (5 bases). Trimming took 1 base from V and 4 from J, leaving 22 bases between them. The CDR3 is 18 amino acids. From germline, CDR1 is SEHNR and CDR2 FQNEAQ (reference sequence). CDR3 in amino acids: CASSLEVGTDRKTYGYTF. The CDR3 nucleotides read TGTGCCAGCAGCTTAGAAGTGGGGACTGACAGAAAAACCTATGGCTACACCTTC.

The rearrangement links TRBV10-1 to TRBJ2-1, with 7 bases fitting TRBD2. This CDR3 is built from 15 residues. The V gene end was trimmed by 5 bases and the J gene end by 2 bases; junction bases not matched to a gene: 6. CDR1 is WNHNN and CDR2 is SYGVQD in the germline V gene (reference sequence). Written as DNA, the CDR3 is TGCGCCAGCAGTAGGTCCGGGGGGACCTACAATGAGCAGTTCTTC. It is translated as CASSRSGGTYNEQFF.

The chain combines TRBV5-1 with TRBJ2-7, with 7 bases identical to TRBD2. This CDR3 region has 16 residues. The germline V gene encodes CDR1 SGHRS and CDR2 YFSETQ. Trimming removed 0 bases from V and 2 bases from J; junction bases left unmatched: 8. CDR3 DNA sequence: TGCGCCAGCAGCTTGGATTCGGGCGGGACTACCTACGAGCAGTACTTC. Its translation: CASSLDSGGTTYEQYF.

The rearrangement links TRBV7-9 to TRBJ2-7; perhaps TRBD1 as D (5 bases). The CDR3 loop spans 13 amino acids. The V and J ends lost 1 base and 6 bases respectively, with 10 bases between them. CDR1 SEHNR and CDR2 FQNEAQ come from the germline V gene (reference sequence). This CDR3 reads CASSLEEGAEQYF. CDR3 DNA sequence: TGTGCCAGCAGCTTAGAGGAAGGGGCCGAGCAGTACTTC.